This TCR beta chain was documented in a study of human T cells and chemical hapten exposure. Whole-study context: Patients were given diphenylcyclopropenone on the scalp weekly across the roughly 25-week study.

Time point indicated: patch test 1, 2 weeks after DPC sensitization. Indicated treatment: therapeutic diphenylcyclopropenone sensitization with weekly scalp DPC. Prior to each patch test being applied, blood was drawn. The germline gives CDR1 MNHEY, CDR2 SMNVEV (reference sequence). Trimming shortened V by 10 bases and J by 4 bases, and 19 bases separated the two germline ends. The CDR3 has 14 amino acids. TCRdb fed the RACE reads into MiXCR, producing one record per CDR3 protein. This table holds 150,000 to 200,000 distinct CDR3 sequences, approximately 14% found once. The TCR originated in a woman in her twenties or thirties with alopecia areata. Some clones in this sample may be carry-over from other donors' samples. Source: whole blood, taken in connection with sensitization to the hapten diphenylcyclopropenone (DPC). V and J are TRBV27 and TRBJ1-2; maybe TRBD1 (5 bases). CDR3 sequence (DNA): TGTGCCACTCGGGGTCAGGGCTTCACCTATGGCTACACCTTC. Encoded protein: CATRGQGFTYGYTF.